These 27 T cell receptor beta chains originate from one sample sequenced in a study of T cell repertoires in cytomegalovirus infection (dated by TCRdb to the late 2010s). Their recognized antigens are unknown. Sequencing took place on an Illumina HiSeq 1500. TCRdb redid the processing of the public reads, applying fastp at Q25 and MiXCR, and retained in-frame beta chains. Every distinct CDR3 protein forms one entry, paired with its most common genes and DNA. The sample table lists around 570,000 distinct CDR3 sequences, almost 40% of them with a count of one. The ten largest make up 48% of the sample. Interpreted using the paper, the treatment or condition label stands for: in vitro stimulation with specific CMV peptide epitopes to enrich CMV-specific T cells. The sequencing here drew on cultured PBMCs, taken from culture after CMV antigen stimulation. The receptors were sampled from a human donor in good health (CMV status not recorded). Some clones in this sample may be carry-over from other donors' samples.

The J gene is TRBJ1-2, the V gene TRBV10-3, with unresolved D. Germline V gene data show CDR1 as ENHRY and CDR2 as SYGVKD. V was shortened by 4 bases and J by 1 base, with 7 bases between the two germline ends. The CDR3 length is 13 residues. CDR3: CAISGVGNYGYTF. The CDR3 DNA is TGTGCCATCAGTGGGGTCGGTAACTATGGCTACACCTTC.

This chain uses TRBV7-2 with TRBJ1-5; D remains unclear. CDR1 is SGHTA, CDR2 FQGNSA, per germline. The CDR3 is made up of 13 amino acids. V was cut by 4 bases and J by 7 bases, with 11 bases left in between. The CDR3 DNA sequence: TGTGCCAGCAGCTCCCAATTGGACCAGCCCCAGCATTTT. Its protein product is CASSSQLDQPQHF.

This clonotype was observed once. This sequence joins TRBV29-1 and TRBJ2-3; D may be TRBD2 (5 bases). Germline V gives CDR1 SQVTM, CDR2 ANQGSEA. The germline V and J ends were trimmed by 2 bases and 0 bases, with 6 bases remaining between them. This CDR3 has 13 amino acids. CDR3: CSVERTSTDTQYF. In DNA, the CDR3 is TGCAGCGTTGAAAGGACTAGCACAGATACGCAGTATTTT.

This clonotype was detected a few times. This chain joins TRBV6-1 and TRBJ2-3; a possible D gene is TRBD1 (6 bases). The CDR3 totals 12 residues. V was trimmed by 8 bases and J by 3 bases, leaving 9 bases between them. CDR1 and CDR2 (germline): MNHNS, SASEGT. CDR3 DNA: TGTGCCAGCCTCAGGGGTACAGATACGCAGTATTTT. Translation: CASLRGTDTQYF.

The chain combines TRBV20-1 with TRBJ2-7, with a possible D match to TRBD1 (5 bases). This CDR3 spans 11 amino acids. Trimming removed 4 bases at V and 9 bases at J, with 13 bases between. CDR1 is DFQATT, CDR2 SNEGSKA, per germline (reference sequence). The DNA of the CDR3 is TGCAGTGCTACCGGACATACCGGGCAGTACTTC. Its protein is CSATGHTGQYF.

The chain is built from TRBV7-2 and TRBJ2-7; maybe TRBD1 (6 bases). With 5 bases removed from V and 1 base from J, the gap between germline ends came to 15 bases. The CDR3 totals 15 residues. Germline V lookup: CDR1 SGHTA, CDR2 FQGNSA. The CDR3 region is CASSPQGFDSYEQYF. The DNA for the CDR3 is TGTGCCAGCAGCCCCCAGGGGTTCGATTCCTACGAGCAGTACTTC.

This clonotype turned up a few times. The rearrangement uses TRBV6-6 and TRBJ2-1, with 9 nucleotides matching TRBD1. This CDR3 has 15 residues. V was pared by 0 bases and J by 9 bases, with 6 bases of the junction left unmatched. The germline gives CDR1 MNHNY, CDR2 SVGAGI (reference sequence). The DNA for the CDR3 is TGTGCCAGCAGTTACTCGGACAGGGGTAGGGGTGAGCAGTTCTTC. Its translation is CASSYSDRGRGEQFF.

CDR3: CASSLGGQGVLTDTQYF. The DNA of the CDR3 is TGCGCCAGCAGCTTGGGCGGACAGGGAGTTCTCACAGATACGCAGTATTTT. This chain links TRBV5-1 with TRBJ2-3, with 8 positions matching TRBD1. The length of the CDR3 is 17 residues. CDR1 is SGHRS, CDR2 YFSETQ, per germline. V was pared by 0 bases and J by 2 bases, with 8 bases of the junction left unmatched. Filled out from reference TRBV5-1 and TRBJ2-3, the complete variable domain reads KAGVTQTPRYLIKTRGQQVTLSCSPISGHRSVSWYQQTPGQGLQFLFEYFSETQRNKGNFPGRFSGRQFSNSRSEMNVSTLELGDSALYLCASSLGGQGVLTDTQYFGPGTRLTVL.

A single count supports this clonotype. V is TRBV6-1 and J is TRBJ2-3; TRBD2 matches 13 bases. Trimming took 2 bases from V and 11 from J; bases not matched to a gene: 7. The germline V gene has CDR1 MNHNS and CDR2 SASEGT. CDR3 length: 15 residues. CDR3 sequence (DNA): TGTGCCAGCAGTGAACCGGGACTAGCGGGACACGGGCAGTATTTT. It encodes CASSEPGLAGHGQYF.

V is TRBV18 and J is TRBJ2-5; D might be TRBD1 (6 bases). The germline V and J ends were trimmed by 0 bases and 2 bases, with 19 bases remaining between them. The CDR3 loop spans 18 amino acids. Germline lookup yields CDR1 KGHSH and CDR2 LQKENI. This chain's CDR3 is CASSPPRRWGLSQETQYF. CDR3 DNA: TGTGCCAGCTCACCACCTCGGCGGTGGGGGCTCTCACAAGAGACCCAGTACTTC. Supplemented by reference TRBV18 and TRBJ2-5, the full variable domain reads NAGVMQNPRHLVRRRGQEARLRCSPMKGHSHVYWYRQLPEEGLKFMVYLQKENIIDESGMPKERFSAEFPKEGPSILRIQQVVRGDSAAYFCASSPPRRWGLSQETQYFGPGTRLLVL.

The chain links TRBV7-6 to TRBJ1-2; TRBD1 aligns across 7 bases. With V trimmed by 3 bases and J by 8 bases, 9 bases remained unmatched. CDR3 length equals 14 residues. Germline assignment: CDR1 SGHVS and CDR2 FNYEAQ. The CDR3 region has the DNA TGTGCCAGCAGCTTGACAGGGTCCCCCGGGGGCTACACCTTC. Protein sequence: CASSLTGSPGGYTF.

This clonotype turned up a few times. The chain links TRBV7-2 to TRBJ2-7, with 10 bases lining up with TRBD2. Trimming removed 2 bases from V and 0 bases from J; junction bases left unmatched: 7. This CDR3 contains 17 residues. Germline assignment: CDR1 SGHTA and CDR2 FQGNSA. CDR3 nucleotide sequence: TGTGCCAGCAGCTTACGAGCGGGAGGGGGCTTCTCCTACGAGCAGTACTTC. This gives the protein CASSLRAGGGFSYEQYF.

This clonotype was counted a few times. The chain combines TRBV7-9 with TRBJ1-3; no clear D. Trimming stripped 1 base from V and 7 bases from J, with 17 bases between. CDR1 is SEHNR and CDR2 is FQNEAQ in the germline V gene (reference sequence). The CDR3 has 16 residues. The CDR3 protein is CASSLVGSRLTNTIYF. The CDR3 DNA follows: TGTGCCAGCAGCTTAGTCGGCTCAAGACTTACGAACACCATATATTTT.

This clonotype was found a few times. The chain links TRBV27 to TRBJ2-3; the D gene is possibly TRBD1 (6 bases). Germline V gene data show CDR1 as MNHEY and CDR2 as SMNVEV (reference sequence). V was trimmed by 5 bases and J by 4 bases, leaving 19 bases between them. The CDR3 spans 16 residues. Here the CDR3 DNA reads TGTGCCAGCAGTCGATTTGGGGGCACTCCAGCAGATACGCAGTATTTT. This sequence encodes CASSRFGGTPADTQYF.

In this sample, this clonotype turned up many times. The chain uses TRBV7-2 and TRBJ1-2, with 7 bases fitting TRBD1. The V gene end was trimmed by 4 bases and the J gene end by 4 bases; junction bases not matched to a gene: 9. Germline V gives CDR1 SGHTA, CDR2 FQGNSA. This CDR3 is built from 15 residues. CDR3 nucleotides: TGTGCCAGCAGCTCCCCAGGGGGGCCTTCCTATGGCTACACCTTC. Its protein product is CASSSPGGPSYGYTF.

The chain links TRBV19 to TRBJ2-1, with a possible D match to TRBD1 (5 bases). The CDR3 spans 14 residues. Germline loops: CDR1 LNHDA, CDR2 SQIVND (reference sequence). Trimming left V 7 bases short and J 1 base short, with 11 bases between. This chain's CDR3 is CASMSPGSYNEQFF. The CDR3 DNA sequence: TGTGCCAGTATGTCGCCAGGGTCCTACAATGAGCAGTTCTTC. The full variable domain, in which reference TRBV19 and TRBJ2-1 provide the parts outside the CDR3, is DGGITQSPKYLFRKEGQNVTLSCEQNLNHDAMYWYRQDPGQGLRLIYYSQIVNDFQKGDIAEGYSVSREKKESFPLTVTSAQKNPTAFYLCASMSPGSYNEQFFGPGTRLTVL.

V gene TRBV6-2 or TRBV6-3 combines with J gene TRBJ2-2; D is undetermined. Germline V gene sequence: CDR1 MNHEY, CDR2 SVGEGT. The CDR3 is 13 residues long. Trimming left V 1 base short and J 2 bases short, with 2 bases between. The CDR3: CASSYYNTGELFF. CDR3 coding DNA: TGTGCCAGCAGTTACTACAACACCGGGGAGCTGTTTTTT.

This chain joins TRBV6-1 and TRBJ1-1; D remains ambiguous. This CDR3 is built from 13 residues. CDR1 MNHNS and CDR2 SASEGT come from the germline V gene. Between the trimmed V and J ends, which lost 6 bases and 10 bases, there was a span of 18 bases. The CDR3 is CASRATEREGAFF. CDR3 nucleotides: TGTGCCAGCAGAGCGACGGAACGGGAGGGAGCTTTCTTT.

The chain employs TRBV6-2 or TRBV6-3 and TRBJ2-7; 12 bases align to TRBD2. CDR1 and CDR2 (germline): MNHEY, SVGEGT. This CDR3 has 16 residues. V shed 0 bases, J shed 5 bases, and the junction held 5 bases outside the gene matches. The CDR3 here is CASSYSMTSGSHEQYF. CDR3 nucleotides: TGTGCCAGCAGTTACTCGATGACTAGCGGGAGTCACGAGCAGTACTTC.

V and J are TRBV6-2 or TRBV6-3 and TRBJ2-1; D possibly corresponds to TRBD2 (6 bases). Germline lookup yields CDR1 MNHEY and CDR2 SVGEGT. V was cut by 6 bases and J by 0 bases, with 21 bases left in between. The CDR3 loop spans 18 amino acids. Here the CDR3 reads CASSSTSFSESSYNEQFF. The CDR3 DNA reads as TGTGCCAGCAGCTCTACTAGCTTTTCGGAAAGCTCCTACAATGAGCAGTTCTTC.

This clonotype was found a few times. The J gene is TRBJ2-7, the V gene TRBV7-6; possibly TRBD1 for D (6 bases). From germline, CDR1 is SGHVS and CDR2 FNYEAQ. Between the trimmed V and J ends, which lost 4 bases and 4 bases, there was a span of 14 bases. The CDR3 extends over 14 amino acids. The DNA of the CDR3 is TGTGCCAGCAGCTCCAAGACAGGTGAATACGAGCAGTACTTC. Its protein product is CASSSKTGEYEQYF.

This sequence joins TRBV7-2 and TRBJ2-3; D gene unclear. Germline CDR1 is SGHTA and CDR2 is FQGNSA. Trimming took off 2 bases at V and 5 bases at J, with 11 bases between the two ends. The CDR3 consists of 14 residues. The CDR3 here is CASSLSPWGDTQYF. The CDR3 DNA follows: TGTGCCAGCAGCTTAAGTCCCTGGGGAGATACGCAGTATTTT.

The chain is built from TRBV2 and TRBJ2-1; D possibly matches TRBD1 or TRBD2 (5 bases each). V was clipped by 4 bases and J by 9 bases, with 16 bases between them. The CDR3 totals 14 residues. CDR1 and CDR2 from the germline V gene are SNHLY and FYNNEI. The CDR3 is CASSVIAAGGEQFF. The CDR3 DNA reads as TGTGCCAGCAGTGTGATTGCGGCTGGGGGTGAGCAGTTCTTC.

This clonotype showed up just a few times. This chain joins TRBV4-2 and TRBJ1-1; weak D call: TRBD1 (5 bases). CDR1 and CDR2 (germline): LGHNA, YNFKEQ. This CDR3 is 15 amino acids long. The germline V and J ends were trimmed by 0 bases and 7 bases, with 15 bases remaining between them. In DNA form, the CDR3 reads TGTGCCAGCAGCCAAGAATGGGGGAGGGGCGATGAAGCTTTCTTT. Translated: CASSQEWGRGDEAFF.

The V gene is TRBV7-6, the J gene TRBJ2-1; 12 positions match TRBD2. The germline V gene encodes CDR1 SGHVS and CDR2 FNYEAQ. The CDR3 spans 15 residues. V was pared by 4 bases and J by 10 bases, with 8 bases of the junction left unmatched. For the CDR3, the DNA is TGTGCCAGCAGCTCGATGACTAGCGGGGGCGGGGAGCAGTTCTTC. Its protein is CASSSMTSGGGEQFF.

The chain recombines TRBV7-6 with TRBJ1-5; D is unclear. Deletions cut 5 bases from V and 5 bases from J, with 13 bases between. In germline, CDR1 is SGHVS, CDR2 FNYEAQ. The length of the CDR3 is 14 residues. The CDR3 DNA reads as TGTGCCAGCAGCCCTGTGGATGGACATCAGCCCCAGCATTTT. Its translation is CASSPVDGHQPQHF.

This clonotype was detected only a few times. The chain uses TRBV10-3 and TRBJ2-3; D may be TRBD1 or TRBD2 (5 bases each). V lost 5 bases, J lost 0 bases, and 12 bases lay in between. This CDR3 contains 15 residues. Germline values: CDR1 ENHRY, CDR2 SYGVKD. The CDR3, as DNA: TGTGCCATCAGTCCTATGGGACCTAGCACAGATACGCAGTATTTT. It yields the protein CAISPMGPSTDTQYF.